This record concerns one TCR beta chain sequence. The data belong to a study of graft-versus-host responses after intestinal transplantation. Study-wide results and limits: Clonal ratios of graft-versus-host to host-versus-graft in allografts were high for patients exhibiting graft-donor T cell macrochimerism. The study associated peak circulating GvH clone levels with early post-transplant HvG declines.

Germline CDR1 reads WSHSY; CDR2 reads SAAADI. This CDR3 has 14 amino acids. V gave up 6 bases and J gave up 7 bases; unmatched junction bases: 8. The reaction was completed, and proliferating CFSE-low CD3+CD4+ and CD3+CD8+ responders were then sorted. Data came from immunoSEQ multiplex PCR; TCRdb stores just in-frame clones and leaves some out. The table shows 4,000 to 6,000 clones, with more than 20% occurring only once. The sequences come from alloreactive CD4+ T cells from a mixed lymphocyte reaction culture, collected before transplantation. Indicated subset: CFSE-low proliferating T cells sorted from approximately 6-day pre-transplant mixed lymphocyte reaction (GvH or HvG direction). The J gene is TRBJ1-5, the V gene TRBV10-2, with TRBD1 matching 8 bases. The sequence was collected from a human patient who was an organ donor for intestinal transplantation. CDR3 nucleotide sequence: TGCGCCAGCAGCGATAGGACAGGGAACCAGCCCCAGCATTTT. Amino acid sequence: CASSDRTGNQPQHF.